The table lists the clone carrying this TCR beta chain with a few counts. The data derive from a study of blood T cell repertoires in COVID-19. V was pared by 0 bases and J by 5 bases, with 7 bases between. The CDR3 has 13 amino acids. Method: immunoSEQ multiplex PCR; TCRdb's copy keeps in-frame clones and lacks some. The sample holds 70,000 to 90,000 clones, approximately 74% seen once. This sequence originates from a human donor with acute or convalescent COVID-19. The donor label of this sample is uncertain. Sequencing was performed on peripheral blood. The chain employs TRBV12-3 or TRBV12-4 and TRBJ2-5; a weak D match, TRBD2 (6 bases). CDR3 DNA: TGTGCCAGCAGTTTAGCAGGGACTGAGACCCAGTACTTC. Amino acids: CASSLAGTETQYF.